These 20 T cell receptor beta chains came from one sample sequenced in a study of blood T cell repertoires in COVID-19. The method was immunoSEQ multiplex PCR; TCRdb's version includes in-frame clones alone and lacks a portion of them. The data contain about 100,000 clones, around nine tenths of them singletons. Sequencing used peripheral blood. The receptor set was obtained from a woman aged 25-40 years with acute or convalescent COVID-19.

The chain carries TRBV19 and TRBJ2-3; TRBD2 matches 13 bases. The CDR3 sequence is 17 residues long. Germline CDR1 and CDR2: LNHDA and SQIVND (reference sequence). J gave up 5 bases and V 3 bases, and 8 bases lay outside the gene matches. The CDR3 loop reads CASSIQTSGRRGDTQYF. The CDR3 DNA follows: TGTGCCAGTAGTATCCAGACTAGCGGGAGGAGGGGAGATACGCAGTATTTT.

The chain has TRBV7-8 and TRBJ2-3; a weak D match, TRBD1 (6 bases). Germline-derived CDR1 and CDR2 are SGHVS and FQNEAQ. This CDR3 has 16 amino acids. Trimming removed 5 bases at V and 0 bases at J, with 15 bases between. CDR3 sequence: CASSRGQGFSTDTQYF. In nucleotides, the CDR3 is TGTGCCAGCAGCCGAGGGCAGGGGTTTAGCACAGATACGCAGTATTTT. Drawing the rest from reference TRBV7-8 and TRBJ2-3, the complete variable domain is GAGVSQSPRYKVAKRGQDVALRCDPISGHVSLFWYQQALGQGPEFLTYFQNEAQLDKSGLPSDRFFAERPEGSVSTLKIQRTQQEDSAVYLCASSRGQGFSTDTQYFGPGTRLTVL.

The CDR3 loop reads CAWSPKGTGGRQPQHF. The CDR3 coding sequence is TGTGCCTGGAGTCCCAAGGGGACAGGCGGAAGGCAGCCCCAGCATTTT. The rearrangement uses TRBV30 and TRBJ1-5, with 8 positions matching TRBD1. CDR1 and CDR2 from the germline V gene are GTSNPN and SVGIG (reference sequence). V gave up 2 bases and J gave up 7 bases; unmatched junction bases: 13. The CDR3 length is 16 residues.

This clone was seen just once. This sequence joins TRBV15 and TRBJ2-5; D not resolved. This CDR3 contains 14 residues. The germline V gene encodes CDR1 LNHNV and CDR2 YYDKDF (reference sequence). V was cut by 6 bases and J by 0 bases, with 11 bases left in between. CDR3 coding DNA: TGTGCCACCAGTTTAATGACACACCAAGAGACCCAGTACTTC. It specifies CATSLMTHQETQYF.

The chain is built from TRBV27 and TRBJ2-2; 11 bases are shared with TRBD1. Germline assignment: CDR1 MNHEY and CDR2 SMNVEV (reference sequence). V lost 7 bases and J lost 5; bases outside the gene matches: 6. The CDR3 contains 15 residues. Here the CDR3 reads CASIGQGAGTGELFF. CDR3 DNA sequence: TGTGCCAGCATCGGACAGGGGGCTGGGACCGGGGAGCTGTTTTTT.

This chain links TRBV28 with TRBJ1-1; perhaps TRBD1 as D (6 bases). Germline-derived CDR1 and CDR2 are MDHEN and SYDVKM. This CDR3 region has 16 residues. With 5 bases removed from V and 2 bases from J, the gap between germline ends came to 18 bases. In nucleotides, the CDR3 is TGTGCCAGCAGTCCCCAACAGGGACGGAAAAACACTGAAGCTTTCTTT. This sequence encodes CASSPQQGRKNTEAFF.

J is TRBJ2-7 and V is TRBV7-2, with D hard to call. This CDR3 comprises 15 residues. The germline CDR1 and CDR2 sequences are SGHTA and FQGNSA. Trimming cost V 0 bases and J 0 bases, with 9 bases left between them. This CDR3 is CASSLAPESSYEQYF. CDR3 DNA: TGTGCCAGCAGCTTAGCTCCGGAGAGCTCCTACGAGCAGTACTTC.

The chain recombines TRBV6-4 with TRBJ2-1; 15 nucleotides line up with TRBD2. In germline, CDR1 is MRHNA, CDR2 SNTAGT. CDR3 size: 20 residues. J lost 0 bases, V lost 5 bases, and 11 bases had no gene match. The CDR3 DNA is TGTGCCAGCAGTCCGGGACTAGCGGGGGGCTCAACTAGCTCCTACAATGAGCAGTTCTTC. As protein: CASSPGLAGGSTSSYNEQFF.

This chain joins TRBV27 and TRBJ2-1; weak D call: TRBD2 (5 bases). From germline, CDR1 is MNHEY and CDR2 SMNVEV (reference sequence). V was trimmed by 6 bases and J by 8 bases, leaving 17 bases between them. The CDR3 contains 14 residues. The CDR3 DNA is TGTGCCAGCAGGGACTTTGACATTCCCGATGAGCAGTTCTTC. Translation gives CASRDFDIPDEQFF.

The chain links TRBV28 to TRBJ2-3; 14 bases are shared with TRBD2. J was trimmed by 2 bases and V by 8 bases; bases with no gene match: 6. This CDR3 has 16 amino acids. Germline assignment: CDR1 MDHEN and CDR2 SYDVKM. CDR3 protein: CASGLAGGYATDTQYF. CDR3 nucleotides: TGTGCCAGCGGACTAGCGGGGGGCTACGCCACAGATACGCAGTATTTT.

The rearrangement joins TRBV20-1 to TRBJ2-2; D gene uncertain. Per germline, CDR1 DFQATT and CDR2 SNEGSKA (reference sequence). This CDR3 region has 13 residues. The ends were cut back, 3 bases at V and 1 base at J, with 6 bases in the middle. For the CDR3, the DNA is TGCAGTGCTAGTCTAGGGAACACCGGGGAGCTGTTTTTT. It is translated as CSASLGNTGELFF.

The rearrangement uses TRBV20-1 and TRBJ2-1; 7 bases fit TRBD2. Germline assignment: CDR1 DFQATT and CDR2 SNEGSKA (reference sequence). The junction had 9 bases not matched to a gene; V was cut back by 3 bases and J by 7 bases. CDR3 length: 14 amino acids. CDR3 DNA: TGCAGTGCTAGTATAGGACTAGGGCGTAATGAGCAGTTCTTC. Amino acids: CSASIGLGRNEQFF.

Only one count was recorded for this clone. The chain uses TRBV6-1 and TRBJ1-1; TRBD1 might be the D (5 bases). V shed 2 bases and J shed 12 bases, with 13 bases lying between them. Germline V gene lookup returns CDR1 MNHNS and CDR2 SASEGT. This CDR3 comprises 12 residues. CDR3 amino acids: CASSELGEGTFF. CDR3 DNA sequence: TGTGCCAGCAGTGAACTGGGGGAGGGGACTTTCTTT.

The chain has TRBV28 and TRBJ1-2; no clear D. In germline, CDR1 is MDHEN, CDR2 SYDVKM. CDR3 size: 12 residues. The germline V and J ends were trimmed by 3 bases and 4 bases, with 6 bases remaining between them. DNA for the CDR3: TGTGCCAGCAGTTTGGGCAGCTATGGCTACACCTTC. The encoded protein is CASSLGSYGYTF.

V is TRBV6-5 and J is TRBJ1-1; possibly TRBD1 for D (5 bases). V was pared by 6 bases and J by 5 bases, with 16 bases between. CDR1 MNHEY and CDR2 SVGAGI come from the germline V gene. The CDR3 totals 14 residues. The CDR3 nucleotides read TGTGCCAGCAGGGTAGAGGGCCGGGGGACTGAAGCTTTCTTT. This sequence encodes CASRVEGRGTEAFF.

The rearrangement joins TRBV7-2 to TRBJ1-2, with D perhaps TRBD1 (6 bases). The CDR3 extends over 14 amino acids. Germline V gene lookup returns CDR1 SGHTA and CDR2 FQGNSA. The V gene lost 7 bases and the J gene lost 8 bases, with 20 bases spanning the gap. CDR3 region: CASTLTNRARGYTF. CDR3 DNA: TGTGCCAGCACCCTAACCAACAGGGCTCGGGGCTACACCTTC.

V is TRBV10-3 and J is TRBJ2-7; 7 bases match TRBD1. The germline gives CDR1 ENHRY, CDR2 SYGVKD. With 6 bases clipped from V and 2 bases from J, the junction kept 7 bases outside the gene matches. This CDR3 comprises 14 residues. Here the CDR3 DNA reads TGTGCCATCAGCAGAGACAGGGTCCCCTACGAGCAGTACTTC. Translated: CAISRDRVPYEQYF.

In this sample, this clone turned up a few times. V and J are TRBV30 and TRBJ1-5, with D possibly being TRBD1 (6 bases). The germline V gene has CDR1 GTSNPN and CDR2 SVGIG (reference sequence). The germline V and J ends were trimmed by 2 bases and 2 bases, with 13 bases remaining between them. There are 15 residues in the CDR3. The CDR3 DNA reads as TGTGCCTGGAGTCCCCCGGCAGGGGGCAATCAGCCCCAGCATTTT. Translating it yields CAWSPPAGGNQPQHF.

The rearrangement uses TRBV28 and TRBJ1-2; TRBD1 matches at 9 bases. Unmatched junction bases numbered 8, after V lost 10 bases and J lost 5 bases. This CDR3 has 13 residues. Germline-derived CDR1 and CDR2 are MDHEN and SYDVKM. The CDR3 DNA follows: TGTGCCACTACAACAGGGGGCTTTTATGGCTACACCTTC. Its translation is CATTTGGFYGYTF.

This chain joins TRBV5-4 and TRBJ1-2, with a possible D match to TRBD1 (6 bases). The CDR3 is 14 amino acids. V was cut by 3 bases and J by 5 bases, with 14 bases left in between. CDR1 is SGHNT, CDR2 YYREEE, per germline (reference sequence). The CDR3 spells CASSSQGLRYGYTF. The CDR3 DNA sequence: TGTGCCAGCAGCTCACAGGGTCTTCGGTATGGCTACACCTTC.